This T cell receptor (beta chain) was identified during a study of T cells in Graves' hyperthyroidism and ophthalmopathy. Across the study: Peripheral blood was obtained at initial diagnosis, preceding any treatment.

The investigators amplified TCR beta CDR3 regions from RNA transcripts. HTBI primers were the set used in a first-round RT-PCR of the TCR CDR3. TCRdb redid the calling of the multiplex PCR reads with MiXCR, one entry per CDR3 protein. This table holds some 650,000 distinct CDR3 sequences, 15% to 20% found once. The length of the CDR3 is 14 residues. After removal of 10 bases from V and 7 bases from J, the junction contained 15 bases not matched to a gene. CDR1 ENHRY and CDR2 SYGVKD come from the germline V gene. Study-wide findings and caveats: Blood also showed most of the thyroid clonotypes that were expanded above 0.001.

Criteria for exclusion of patients were uncontrolled infection, other autoimmune disease, pregnancy or lactation. Thyroid ultrasound and orbital computed tomography, with clinical symptoms and serum thyroxine and TRAb, informed diagnoses. A word on this clonotype: Its antigen is not known.

The sequence was obtained from a woman between 40 and 55 years old with Graves' ophthalmopathy. The genes are TRBV10-3 and TRBJ1-2, with 7 bases that match TRBD1. Sequenced sample: blood. As DNA, the CDR3 is TGTGCCACGACTGACCTGACAGGGTCTGGTGGCTACACCTTC. As protein: CATTDLTGSGGYTF.